The 32 T cell receptor beta chains presented below share a single source sample, sequenced in a study of glioma-infiltrating T cells after dendritic cell vaccination. Data came from immunoSEQ multiplex PCR; TCRdb stores just in-frame clones and leaves some out. The sample shows fewer than 50,000 clones, roughly 79% of them seen only once. The input for sequencing was blood, taken before dendritic cell vaccination. The receptors were sampled from a human donor with glioblastoma.

V is TRBV7-2 and J is TRBJ2-7; 11 nucleotides match TRBD1. The CDR3 has 15 residues. Trimming took 4 bases from V and 3 from J; bases not matched to a gene: 5. Germline CDR1 SGHTA, CDR2 FQGNSA. The CDR3 sequence is CASSWTGGYGYEQYF. DNA of the CDR3: TGTGCCAGCAGCTGGACAGGGGGCTATGGCTACGAGCAGTACTTC.

This chain connects TRBV25-1 to TRBJ2-1; 8 bases align to TRBD1. The V and J ends lost 4 bases and 5 bases, in that order; junction bases with no gene match: 13. The CDR3 is 17 amino acids. CDR1 is MGHDK, CDR2 SYGVNS, per germline. DNA of the CDR3: TGTGCCAGCAGTGGGGGGACAGGCCCTGTCTACGACAATGAGCAGTTCTTC. It encodes CASSGGTGPVYDNEQFF.

The rearrangement uses TRBV2 and TRBJ2-5; 8 nucleotides agree with TRBD2. Germline trimming cut 3 bases from V and 5 bases from J; bases unmatched to any gene: 8. Germline values: CDR1 SNHLY, CDR2 FYNNEI. The CDR3 has 15 amino acids. CDR3 residues: CASSDTGGPGETQYF. The CDR3 DNA reads TGTGCCAGCAGTGATACGGGGGGGCCGGGGGAGACCCAGTACTTC.

The chain links TRBV7-9 to TRBJ1-6, with 7 bases that match TRBD1. From germline, CDR1 is SEHNR and CDR2 FQNEAQ (reference sequence). Losses at the gene ends were 5 bases for V and 7 bases for J; bases not matched to a gene: 8. The CDR3 extends over 15 amino acids. CDR3 sequence reads: CASSRNPGGNSPLHF. The DNA of the CDR3 is TGTGCCAGCAGCCGAAACCCAGGGGGGAATTCACCCCTCCACTTT.

V usage is TRBV5-5 and J usage is TRBJ1-4, with D possibly TRBD1 on 5 matching bases. Trimming shortened V by 4 bases and J by 0 bases, and 13 bases separated the two germline ends. CDR1 and CDR2 (germline): SGHKS, YYEKEE (reference sequence). This CDR3 comprises 16 residues. Here the CDR3 reads CASSPRQPATNEKLFF. CDR3 in DNA: TGTGCCAGCAGCCCGCGACAGCCAGCAACTAATGAAAAACTGTTTTTT. Using reference TRBV5-5 and TRBJ1-4 for the parts outside the CDR3, the full variable domain is DAGVTQSPTHLIKTRGQQVTLRCSPISGHKSVSWYQQVLGQGPQFIFQYYEKEERGRGNFPDRFSARQFPNYSSELNVNALLLGDSALYLCASSPRQPATNEKLFFGSGTQLSVL.

The chain joins TRBV19 to TRBJ2-2, with unresolved D. The CDR3 sequence is 14 residues long. CDR1 and CDR2 (germline): LNHDA, SQIVND (reference sequence). Trimming stripped 3 bases from V and 1 base from J, with 6 bases between. CDR3 sequence: CASSMSLNTGELFF. The CDR3 DNA is TGTGCCAGTAGTATGAGCTTGAACACCGGGGAGCTGTTTTTT.

The genes are TRBV5-6 and TRBJ2-7, with 7 bases identical to TRBD1. The germline CDR1 and CDR2 sequences are SGHDT and YYEEEE. V shed 0 bases, J shed 11 bases, and the junction held 5 bases outside the gene matches. The CDR3 has 12 amino acids. The CDR3 loop is CASSLDRQGEYF. CDR3 nucleotide sequence: TGTGCCAGCAGCTTGGATCGGCAGGGGGAGTACTTC.

The chain recombines TRBV18 with TRBJ2-3; 15 bases agree with TRBD2. CDR3 length equals 17 residues. Looked up from germline, CDR1 is KGHSH and CDR2 is LQKENI. V lost 3 bases, J lost 2 bases, and 3 bases stayed unmatched. CDR3 coding DNA: TGTGCCAGCTCACCTGGACTAGCGGGGGGGACCACAGATACGCAGTATTTT. Protein product: CASSPGLAGGTTDTQYF.

V usage is TRBV10-3 and J usage is TRBJ2-1; TRBD1 matches 11 bases. Trimming cost V 3 bases and J 6 bases; bases outside gene matches: 7. Germline lookup yields CDR1 ENHRY and CDR2 SYGVKD. The length of the CDR3 is 16 residues. The CDR3 region has the DNA TGTGCCATCAGTGAACGCACAGGGACAGGGGGCAATGAGCAGTTCTTC. Translating it yields CAISERTGTGGNEQFF.

The CDR3 DNA is TGTGCCACCAGGTCAGATACGCAGTATTTT. It translates to CATRSDTQYF. The V gene is TRBV19, the J gene TRBJ2-3; D is undetermined. Deletions cut 10 bases from V and 4 bases from J, with 6 bases between. The germline gives CDR1 LNHDA, CDR2 SQIVND (reference sequence). The CDR3 contains 10 residues.

The chain's CDR3 is CASSPGQVLYYGYTF. The CDR3 bases are TGTGCCAGCAGCCCCGGACAGGTTTTGTACTATGGCTACACCTTC. The chain employs TRBV6-5 and TRBJ1-2, with TRBD1 matching 7 bases. From germline, CDR1 is MNHEY and CDR2 SVGAGI. V was pared by 6 bases and J by 3 bases, with 10 bases of the junction left unmatched. CDR3 length equals 15 residues.

This rearrangement joins TRBV6-1 to TRBJ1-5, with D uncertain. V lost 8 bases, J lost 0 bases, and 14 bases lay in between. Germline V gene data show CDR1 as MNHNS and CDR2 as SASEGT. The CDR3 extends over 15 amino acids. The CDR3 reads CASLFVGSSNQPQHF. DNA for the CDR3: TGTGCCAGCCTTTTTGTGGGCAGTAGCAATCAGCCCCAGCATTTT.

The rearrangement joins TRBV4-3 to TRBJ2-1, with D possibly being TRBD1 (5 bases). The length of the CDR3 is 14 residues. Trimming took off 0 bases at V and 5 bases at J, with 8 bases between the two ends. The germline gives CDR1 LGHNA, CDR2 YSLEER. CDR3 loop: CASSQDRVNNEQFF. The CDR3 nucleotides read TGCGCCAGCAGCCAAGACAGGGTAAACAATGAGCAGTTCTTC.

J is TRBJ2-2 and V is TRBV28; tentatively, D is TRBD2 (5 bases). Trimming took off 5 bases at V and 4 bases at J, with 14 bases between the two ends. This CDR3 is built from 15 residues. Germline V lookup: CDR1 MDHEN, CDR2 SYDVKM. CDR3 nucleotide sequence: TGTGCCAGCAGTGGTTTAGCGTTGGGCACCGGGGAGCTGTTTTTT. This gives the protein CASSGLALGTGELFF.

This chain connects TRBV7-9 to TRBJ2-5; 10 bases are a match to TRBD2. Germline V gene data show CDR1 as SEHNR and CDR2 as FQNEAQ (reference sequence). There are 17 residues in the CDR3. V lost 5 bases and J lost 4; bases outside the gene matches: 13. Here the CDR3 reads CASSVSGGPTLSETQYF. CDR3 bases: TGTGCCAGCAGCGTTAGCGGGGGGCCCACCCTTTCAGAGACCCAGTACTTC.

The chain uses TRBV5-4 and TRBJ2-5; weak D call: TRBD2 (6 bases). Germline loops: CDR1 SGHNT, CDR2 YYREEE (reference sequence). CDR3 size: 15 residues. V shed 4 bases and J shed 4 bases, with 17 bases lying between them. The CDR3 DNA sequence: TGTGCCAGCAGCCGGAGACTAGGATTTAGAGAGACCCAGTACTTC. Translated: CASSRRLGFRETQYF. Combining the CDR3 with reference TRBV5-4 and TRBJ2-5 gives the whole variable domain ETGVTQSPTHLIKTRGQQVTLRCSSQSGHNTVSWYQQALGQGPQFIFQYYREEENGRGNFPPRFSGLQFPNYSSELNVNALELDDSALYLCASSRRLGFRETQYFGPGTRLLVL.

To note about this clone: Other DNA sequences within the sample encode an identical CDR3. CDR3 loop: CASSGLAGGTDTQYF. The CDR3 nucleotides are TGTGCCAGCAGCGGACTAGCGGGGGGCACAGATACGCAGTATTTT. This chain joins TRBV2 and TRBJ2-3, with 13 nucleotides matching TRBD2. This CDR3 has 15 amino acids. The V gene's germline CDR1 is SNHLY and CDR2 FYNNEI. Germline trimming cut 6 bases from V and 1 base from J; bases unmatched to any gene: 1.

The CDR3 DNA follows: TGTGCCACCAGCAGACCTTTAACGGGACAGGGTTACGAGCAGTACTTC. Amino acids: CATSRPLTGQGYEQYF. The rearrangement uses TRBV15 and TRBJ2-7; 9 bases match TRBD1. Germline V gene lookup returns CDR1 LNHNV and CDR2 YYDKDF (reference sequence). This CDR3 has 16 residues. The trim removed 2 bases at V and 4 bases at J, leaving 9 bases unmatched.

This rearrangement joins TRBV30 to TRBJ2-5; possibly TRBD1 for D (6 bases). Trimming shortened V by 2 bases and J by 6 bases, and 13 bases separated the two germline ends. The germline V gene has CDR1 GTSNPN and CDR2 SVGIG (reference sequence). The CDR3 is 13 residues long. The CDR3 protein is CAWSKPGVKTQYF. The CDR3 DNA follows: TGTGCCTGGAGTAAACCAGGGGTAAAGACCCAGTACTTC.

This clone was seen only a few times. The chain links TRBV29-1 to TRBJ1-5, with D possibly being TRBD1 (5 bases). The CDR3 sequence is 11 residues long. V was pared by 3 bases and J by 13 bases, with 13 bases between. The germline V gene encodes CDR1 SQVTM and CDR2 ANQGSEA. The CDR3 DNA sequence: TGCAGCGTTGACGTGGGGGGGAGACAGCATTTT. Amino acids: CSVDVGGRQHF.

The V call is TRBV6-6, the J call TRBJ2-7, with D tentatively TRBD2 (6 bases). There are 14 residues in the CDR3. Per the germline V gene, CDR1 is MNHNY and CDR2 is SVGAGI (reference sequence). Trimming cost V 5 bases and J 2 bases, with 13 bases left between them. The CDR3 DNA follows: TGTGCCAGCAGTCCACCGGGACTGACCTACGAGCAGTACTTC. Protein product: CASSPPGLTYEQYF.

The J gene is TRBJ2-5, the V gene TRBV9; 7 nucleotides line up with TRBD1. CDR1 SGDLS and CDR2 YYNGEE come from the germline V gene. CDR3 length: 14 residues. J lost 3 bases, V lost 3 bases, and 5 bases had no gene match. CDR3 coding DNA: TGTGCCAGCAGCGAGGACAGGAAAGAAGAGACCCAGTACTTC. Its translation is CASSEDRKEETQYF.

The chain joins TRBV9 to TRBJ1-5, with D unresolved. V lost 3 bases, J lost 3 bases, and 7 bases lay in between. CDR1 and CDR2 (germline): SGDLS, YYNGEE. The CDR3 contains 13 residues. The CDR3 coding sequence is TGTGCCAGCAGCGGGAGGGACAATCAGCCCCAGCATTTT. This sequence encodes CASSGRDNQPQHF.

This clone is large within its sample. The chain links TRBV5-1 to TRBJ1-4; D uncertain. The CDR3 runs to 17 residues. Germline V lookup: CDR1 SGHRS, CDR2 YFSETQ. V gave up 4 bases and J gave up 4 bases, with 20 bases separating them. The CDR3 region is CASSPTGIGRSNEKLFF. CDR3 coding DNA: TGCGCCAGCAGCCCAACCGGTATTGGTAGGAGTAATGAAAAACTGTTTTTT.

This clone showed up just a few times. This sequence joins TRBV30 and TRBJ1-1; 8 bases are a match to TRBD1. The CDR3 loop spans 12 amino acids. CDR1 is GTSNPN and CDR2 is SVGIG in the germline V gene (reference sequence). V dropped 5 bases and J dropped 6; count of bases not matched to a gene: 5. CDR3 sequence reads: CAWGQGFAEAFF. The CDR3 region has the DNA TGTGCCTGGGGACAGGGTTTTGCTGAAGCTTTCTTT.

The chain couples TRBV9 to TRBJ2-3; a weak D match, TRBD2 (7 bases). Germline lookup yields CDR1 SGDLS and CDR2 YYNGEE. V shed 0 bases and J shed 4 bases, with 18 bases lying between them. CDR3 length: 17 amino acids. This CDR3 reads CASSVAVGASGPDTQYF. The CDR3 nucleotides read TGTGCCAGCAGCGTAGCAGTGGGGGCTAGCGGCCCAGATACGCAGTATTTT.

This chain connects TRBV7-3 to TRBJ1-5; D not resolved. The CDR3 contains 17 residues. Per the germline V gene, CDR1 is SGHTA and CDR2 is FQGTGA. V was cut by 5 bases and J by 0 bases, with 17 bases left in between. The CDR3 spells CASSPRRQPNSNQPQHF. The CDR3 DNA is TGTGCCAGCAGCCCGAGGAGGCAGCCCAATAGCAATCAGCCCCAGCATTTT.

The V and J genes are TRBV11-3 and TRBJ2-1; 7 bases map to TRBD1. This CDR3 has 14 residues. V was pared by 1 base and J by 6 bases, with 3 bases of the junction left unmatched. Germline CDR1 reads SGHNT; CDR2 reads YENEEA. The CDR3: CASSLGGQLNEQFF. The DNA for the CDR3 is TGTGCCAGCAGCTTAGGGGGACAGCTCAATGAGCAGTTCTTC.

The chain combines TRBV5-4 with TRBJ2-1, with TRBD2 as a possible D gene (6 bases). V was trimmed by 3 bases and J by 1 base, leaving 11 bases between them. The germline CDR1 and CDR2 sequences are SGHNT and YYREEE (reference sequence). The CDR3 sequence is 15 residues long. Here the CDR3 reads CASSSPGESYNEQFF. CDR3 coding DNA: TGTGCCAGCAGCTCGCCGGGAGAATCCTACAATGAGCAGTTCTTC. The full variable domain, rest sourced from reference TRBV5-4 and TRBJ2-1, is ETGVTQSPTHLIKTRGQQVTLRCSSQSGHNTVSWYQQALGQGPQFIFQYYREEENGRGNFPPRFSGLQFPNYSSELNVNALELDDSALYLCASSSPGESYNEQFFGPGTRLTVL.

The CDR3 spells CASTSPGGNTEAFF. For the CDR3, the DNA is TGTGCCAGCACTTCACCCGGTGGGAACACTGAAGCTTTCTTT. The V and J genes are TRBV27 and TRBJ1-1; no clear D. The CDR3 runs 14 residues. Germline CDR1 reads MNHEY; CDR2 reads SMNVEV (reference sequence). V lost 7 bases and J lost 1, with 13 bases in between.

This clone has only a few counts. The chain employs TRBV6-5 and TRBJ1-3; no reliable D call. The CDR3 spans 14 residues. Germline lookup yields CDR1 MNHEY and CDR2 SVGAGI. Trimming cost V 4 bases and J 3 bases, with 10 bases left between them. CDR3 bases: TGTGCCAGCAGTTCCCCCACCGGTGGAAACACCATATATTTT. Translation: CASSSPTGGNTIYF.

The table lists this clone with many counts. The genes are TRBV28 and TRBJ2-3; possible D gene TRBD2, 6 bases. The V end lost 3 bases, the J end lost 2 bases, and 15 bases lay between the germline ends. The CDR3 is 16 amino acids. The germline CDR1 and CDR2 sequences are MDHEN and SYDVKM. CDR3: CASSLSITGDTDTQYF. The CDR3 nucleotides are TGTGCCAGCAGTTTGTCTATTACGGGGGACACAGATACGCAGTATTTT.